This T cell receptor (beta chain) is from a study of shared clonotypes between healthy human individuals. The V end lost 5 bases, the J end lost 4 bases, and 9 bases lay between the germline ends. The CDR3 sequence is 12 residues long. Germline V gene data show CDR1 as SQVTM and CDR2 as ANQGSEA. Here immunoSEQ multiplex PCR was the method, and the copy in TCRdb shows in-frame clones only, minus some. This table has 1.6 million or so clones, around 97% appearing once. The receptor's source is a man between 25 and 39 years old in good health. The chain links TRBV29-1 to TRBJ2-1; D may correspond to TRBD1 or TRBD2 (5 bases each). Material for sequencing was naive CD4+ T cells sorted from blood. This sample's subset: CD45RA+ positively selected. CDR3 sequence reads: CSVWDQYNEQFF. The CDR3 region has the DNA TGCAGCGTTTGGGACCAGTACAATGAGCAGTTCTTC.